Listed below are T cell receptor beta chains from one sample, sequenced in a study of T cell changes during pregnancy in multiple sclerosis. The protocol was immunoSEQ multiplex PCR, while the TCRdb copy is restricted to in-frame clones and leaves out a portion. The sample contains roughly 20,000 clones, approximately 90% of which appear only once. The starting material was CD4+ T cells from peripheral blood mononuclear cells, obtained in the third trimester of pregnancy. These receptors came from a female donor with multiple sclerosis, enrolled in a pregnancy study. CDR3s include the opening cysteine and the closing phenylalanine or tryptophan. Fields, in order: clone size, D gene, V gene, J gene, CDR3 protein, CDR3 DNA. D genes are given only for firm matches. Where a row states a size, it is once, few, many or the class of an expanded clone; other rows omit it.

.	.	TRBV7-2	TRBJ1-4	CASSTDSEKLFF	TGTGCCAGCAGCACCGACAGCGAAAAACTGTTTTTT
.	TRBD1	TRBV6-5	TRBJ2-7	CASTRTGGESYEQYF	TGTGCCAGCACCCGGACAGGGGGCGAATCCTACGAGCAGTACTTC
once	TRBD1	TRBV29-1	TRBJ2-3	CSVRSGGGTDTQYF	TGCAGCGTTCGATCAGGGGGAGGCACAGATACGCAGTATTTT
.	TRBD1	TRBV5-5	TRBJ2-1	CASSTWTGVQNEQFF	TGTGCCAGCAGCACCTGGACAGGGGTACAAAATGAGCAGTTCTTC
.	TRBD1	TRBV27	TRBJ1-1	CASSLTGTNTEAFF	TGTGCCAGCAGTTTGACAGGGACGAACACTGAAGCTTTCTTT
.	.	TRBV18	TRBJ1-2	CASSSDSNYGYTF	TGTGCCAGCTCATCTGACAGTAACTATGGCTACACCTTC
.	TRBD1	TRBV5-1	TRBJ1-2	CASSTTGGYGYTF	TGCGCCAGCAGCACTACAGGGGGCTATGGCTACACCTTC
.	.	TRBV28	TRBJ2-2	CASSLVSGDLFTPNTGELFF	TGTGCCAGCAGTTTAGTTTCGGGGGACCTTTTCACGCCGAACACCGGGGAGCTGTTTTTT
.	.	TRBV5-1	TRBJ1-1	CASSFDPPGTEAFF	TGCGCCAGCAGCTTTGACCCGCCAGGGACTGAAGCTTTCTTT
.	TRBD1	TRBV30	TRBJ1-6	CAWSVGPGGNSPLHF	TGTGCCTGGAGTGTAGGGCCAGGGGGCAATTCACCCCTCCACTTT
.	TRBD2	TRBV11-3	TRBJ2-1	CASSLEGGGAHNEQFF	TGTGCCAGCAGCTTAGAAGGCGGGGGGGCCCACAATGAGCAGTTCTTC
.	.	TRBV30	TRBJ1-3	CAWSTGLSGNTIYF	TGTGCCTGGAGTACAGGGCTCTCTGGAAACACCATATATTTT
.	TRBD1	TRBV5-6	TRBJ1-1	CASSFVEGAGSGAFF	TGTGCCAGCAGCTTCGTAGAGGGGGCAGGGAGTGGAGCTTTCTTT
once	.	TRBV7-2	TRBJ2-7	CASSLASSYEQYF	TGTGCCAGCAGCTTAGCCAGCTCCTACGAGCAGTACTTC
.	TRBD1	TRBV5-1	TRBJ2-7	CASSLYPGQGESEQYF	TGCGCCAGCAGCTTATACCCGGGACAGGGGGAGAGCGAGCAGTACTTC
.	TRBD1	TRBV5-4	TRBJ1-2	CASSPRDRNPYGYTF	TGTGCCAGCAGCCCCCGGGACAGGAATCCCTATGGCTACACCTTC
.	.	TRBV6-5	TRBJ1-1	CASTSEGKAFF	TGTGCCAGCACCTCGGAGGGGAAAGCTTTCTTT
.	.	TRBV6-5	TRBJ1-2	CASSYSSNPREDGYTF	TGTGCCAGCAGTTACTCGAGCAACCCCAGGGAGGATGGCTACACCTTC
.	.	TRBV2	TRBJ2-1	CASSTGTLREQFF	TGTGCCAGCAGCACTGGGACTTTGCGAGAGCAGTTCTTC
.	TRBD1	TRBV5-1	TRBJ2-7	CASSLTGLVYEQYF	TGCGCCAGCAGCCTGACAGGGTTGGTCTACGAGCAGTACTTC
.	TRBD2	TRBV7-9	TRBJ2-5	CASSFGSGGRQETQYF	TGTGCCAGCAGCTTCGGTAGCGGGGGAAGACAAGAGACCCAGTACTTC
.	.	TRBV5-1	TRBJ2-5	CASGQGMGETQYF	TGCGCCAGCGGCCAGGGAATGGGGGAGACCCAGTACTTC
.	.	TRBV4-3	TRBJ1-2	CASSQPNAGDNYGYTF	TGCGCCAGCAGCCAACCAAACGCCGGTGATAACTATGGCTACACCTTC
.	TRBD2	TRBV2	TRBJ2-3	CASNWDRLGLAGGSTDTQYF	TGTGCCAGCAATTGGGACAGACTGGGACTAGCGGGGGGCAGCACAGATACGCAGTATTTT
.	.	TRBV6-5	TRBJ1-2	CASFRYGYTF	TGTGCCAGCTTTCGTTATGGCTACACCTTC
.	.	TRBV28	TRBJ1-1	CASRQNTEAFF	TGTGCCAGCAGACAGAACACTGAAGCTTTCTTT
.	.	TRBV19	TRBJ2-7	CASTDRYPVGDYEQYF	TGTGCCAGTACCGACCGTTACCCAGTGGGCGACTACGAGCAGTACTTC
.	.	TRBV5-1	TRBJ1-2	CASSLISGTGNYGYTF	TGCGCCAGCAGCTTGATATCAGGAACAGGAAACTATGGCTACACCTTC
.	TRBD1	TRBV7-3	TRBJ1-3	CASSSTTGSGNTIYF	TGTGCCAGCAGCTCCACGACAGGGAGCGGAAACACCATATATTTT
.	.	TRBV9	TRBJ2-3	CASRGQGADTQYF	TGTGCCAGCCGTGGGCAGGGCGCAGATACGCAGTATTTT
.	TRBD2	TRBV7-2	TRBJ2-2	CASSVGLAGGRDTGELFF	TGTGCCAGCAGCGTGGGACTAGCGGGGGGCCGGGACACCGGGGAGCTGTTTTTT
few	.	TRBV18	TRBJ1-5	CASGPGYRQPQHF	TGTGCCAGCGGGCCGGGGTATAGGCAGCCCCAGCATTTT
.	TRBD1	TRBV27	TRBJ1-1	CASSADRMTEAFF	TGTGCCAGCAGTGCGGACAGGATGACTGAAGCTTTCTTT
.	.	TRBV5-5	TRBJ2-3	CASSIRGSADTQYF	TGTGCCAGCAGCATCAGGGGATCAGCAGATACGCAGTATTTT
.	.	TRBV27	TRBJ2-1	CASSTLISSYNEQFF	TGTGCCAGCAGTACCCTGATTAGCTCCTACAATGAGCAGTTCTTC
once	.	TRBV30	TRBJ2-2	CAWATGQGRTGELFF	TGTGCCTGGGCCACCGGCCAGGGTAGGACCGGGGAGCTGTTTTTT